The 7 T cell receptor beta chains reported below all come from one sample, sequenced in a study of blood T cell repertoires in COVID-19. This table comes from immunoSEQ multiplex PCR, and its TCRdb copy is limited to in-frame clones, with some not included. This table holds 120,000 or so clones, roughly 69% found once. Material: peripheral blood. The receptors shown here come from a woman in her 70s with acute or convalescent COVID-19.

This chain links TRBV9 with TRBJ1-2; TRBD1 matches at 7 bases. Germline lookup yields CDR1 SGDLS and CDR2 YYNGEE. This CDR3 spans 14 amino acids. V shed 3 bases and J 4 bases; nucleotides not matched to a gene: 6. CDR3 DNA sequence: TGTGCCAGCAGCGCGACGGGACAGTCCTATGGCTACACCTTC. This gives the protein CASSATGQSYGYTF.

CDR3 loop: CASSPTGGTYEQYF. The CDR3 DNA reads as TGTGCCAGCAGCCCTACAGGGGGCACCTACGAGCAGTACTTC. This chain uses TRBV7-8 with TRBJ2-7, with 9 bases aligning to TRBD1. Trimming took 5 bases from V and 2 from J; bases not matched to a gene: 4. CDR3 length: 14 amino acids. Germline values: CDR1 SGHVS, CDR2 FQNEAQ.

This clone has only a few counts. The chain recombines TRBV19 with TRBJ1-6; 7 nucleotides line up with TRBD1. J was trimmed by 8 bases and V by 6 bases; bases with no gene match: 7. This CDR3 has 14 amino acids. CDR1 and CDR2 (germline): LNHDA, SQIVND (reference sequence). CDR3 amino acids: CASSAQGRDSPLHF. Here the CDR3 DNA reads TGTGCCAGTAGCGCACAGGGGCGCGATTCACCCCTCCACTTT.

The V call is TRBV4-3, the J call TRBJ1-1; D is undetermined. The CDR3 sequence is 13 residues long. Germline V gives CDR1 LGHNA, CDR2 YSLEER. V lost 5 bases and J lost 7, with 14 bases in between. CDR3 loop: CASSLLRRSEAFF. For the CDR3, the DNA is TGCGCCAGCAGCTTACTTCGGCGGAGTGAAGCTTTCTTT.

This clone has more than one count but fewer than ten. The chain couples TRBV14 to TRBJ2-7, with D possibly matching TRBD1 (5 bases). This CDR3 has 16 residues. Looked up from germline, CDR1 is SGHDN and CDR2 is FVKESK. The V end was cut by 5 bases, the J end by 4 bases, with 21 bases between. In DNA form, the CDR3 reads TGTGCCAGCAGCTCCTTAGGAACAGGTCACCCTTACGAGCAGTACTTC. Protein product: CASSSLGTGHPYEQYF.

This clone was observed a handful of times. The chain uses TRBV7-2 and TRBJ2-1; the D is unclear. Trimming took 5 bases from V and 7 from J, leaving 12 bases between them. Germline V CDR1 and CDR2: SGHTA, FQGNSA. The CDR3 is 13 residues long. CDR3 region: CASSLQVLNEQFF. CDR3 nucleotide sequence: TGTGCCAGCAGCCTGCAGGTCTTGAATGAGCAGTTCTTC.

This CDR3 reads CASSPMTASNTEAFF. Written as DNA, the CDR3 is TGTGCCAGCTCACCAATGACCGCTAGTAACACTGAAGCTTTCTTT. This chain joins TRBV18 and TRBJ1-1; D is unresolved. The V end lost 2 bases, the J end lost 2 bases, and 12 bases lay between the germline ends. The CDR3 runs 15 residues. CDR1 and CDR2 from the germline V gene are KGHSH and LQKENI.